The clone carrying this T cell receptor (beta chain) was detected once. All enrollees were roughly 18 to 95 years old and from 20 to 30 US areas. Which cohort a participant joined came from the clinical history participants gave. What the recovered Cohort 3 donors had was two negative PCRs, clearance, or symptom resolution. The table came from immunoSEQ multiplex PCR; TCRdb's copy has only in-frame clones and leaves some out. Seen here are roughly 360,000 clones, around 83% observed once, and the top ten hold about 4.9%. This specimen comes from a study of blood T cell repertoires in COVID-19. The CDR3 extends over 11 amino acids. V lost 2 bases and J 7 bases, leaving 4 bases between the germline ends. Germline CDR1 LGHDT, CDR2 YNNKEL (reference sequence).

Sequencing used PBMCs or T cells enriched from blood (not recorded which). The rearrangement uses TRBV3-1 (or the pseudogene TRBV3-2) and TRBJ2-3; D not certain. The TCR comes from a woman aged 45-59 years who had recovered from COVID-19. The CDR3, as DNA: TGTGCCAGCAGCCAATACAATACGCAGTATTTT. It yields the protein CASSQYNTQYF.